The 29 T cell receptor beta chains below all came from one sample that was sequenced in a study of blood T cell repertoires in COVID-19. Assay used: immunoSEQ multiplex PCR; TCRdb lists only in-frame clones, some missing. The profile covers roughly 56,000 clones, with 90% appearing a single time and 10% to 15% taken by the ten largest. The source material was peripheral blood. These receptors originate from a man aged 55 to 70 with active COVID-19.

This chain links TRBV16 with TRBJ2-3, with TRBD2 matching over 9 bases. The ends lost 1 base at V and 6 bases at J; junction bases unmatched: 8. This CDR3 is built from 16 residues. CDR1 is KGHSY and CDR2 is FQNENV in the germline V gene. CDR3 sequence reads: CASSQWASGNKDTQYF. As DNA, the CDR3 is TGTGCCAGCAGCCAATGGGCTAGCGGGAATAAGGATACGCAGTATTTT.

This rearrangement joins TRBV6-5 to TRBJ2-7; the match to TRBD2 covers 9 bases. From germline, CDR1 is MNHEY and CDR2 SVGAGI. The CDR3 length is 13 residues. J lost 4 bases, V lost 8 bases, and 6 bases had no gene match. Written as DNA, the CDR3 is TGTGCCAGCTTCTCGCGGGAGGGATACGAGCAGTACTTC. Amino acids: CASFSREGYEQYF.

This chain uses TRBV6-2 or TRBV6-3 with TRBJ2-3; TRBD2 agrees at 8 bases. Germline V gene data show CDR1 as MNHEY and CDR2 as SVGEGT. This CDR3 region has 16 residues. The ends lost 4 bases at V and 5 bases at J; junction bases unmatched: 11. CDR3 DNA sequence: TGTGCCAGCAGTTTCCGACTAGCGCGGGCTGGAGATACGCAGTATTTT. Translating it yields CASSFRLARAGDTQYF.

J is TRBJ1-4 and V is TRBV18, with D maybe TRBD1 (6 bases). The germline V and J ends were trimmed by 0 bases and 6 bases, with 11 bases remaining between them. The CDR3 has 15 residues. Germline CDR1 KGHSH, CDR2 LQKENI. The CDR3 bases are TGTGCCAGCTCACCACCGGGACATCCCGATGAAAAACTGTTTTTT. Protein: CASSPPGHPDEKLFF. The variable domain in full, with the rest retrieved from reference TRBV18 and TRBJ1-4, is NAGVMQNPRHLVRRRGQEARLRCSPMKGHSHVYWYRQLPEEGLKFMVYLQKENIIDESGMPKERFSAEFPKEGPSILRIQQVVRGDSAAYFCASSPPGHPDEKLFFGSGTQLSVL.

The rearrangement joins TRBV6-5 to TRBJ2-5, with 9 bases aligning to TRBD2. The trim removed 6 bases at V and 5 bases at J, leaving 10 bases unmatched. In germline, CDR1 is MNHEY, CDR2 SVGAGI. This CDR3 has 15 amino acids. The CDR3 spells CASRGGSGSGETQYF. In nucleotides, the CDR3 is TGTGCCAGCAGGGGTGGTAGCGGGAGTGGGGAGACCCAGTACTTC.

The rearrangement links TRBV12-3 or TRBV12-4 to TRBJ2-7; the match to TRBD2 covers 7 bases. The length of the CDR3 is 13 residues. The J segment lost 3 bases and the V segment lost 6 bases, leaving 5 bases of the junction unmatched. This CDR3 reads CASRPAGFYEQYF. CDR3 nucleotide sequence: TGTGCCAGCAGACCAGCGGGGTTCTACGAGCAGTACTTC.

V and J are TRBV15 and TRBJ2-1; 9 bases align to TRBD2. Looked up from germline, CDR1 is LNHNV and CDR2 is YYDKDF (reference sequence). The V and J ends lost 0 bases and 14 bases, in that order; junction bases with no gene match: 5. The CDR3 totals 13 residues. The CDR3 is CATSRDPSGVKFF. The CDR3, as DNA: TGTGCCACCAGCAGAGATCCTAGCGGGGTAAAGTTCTTC.

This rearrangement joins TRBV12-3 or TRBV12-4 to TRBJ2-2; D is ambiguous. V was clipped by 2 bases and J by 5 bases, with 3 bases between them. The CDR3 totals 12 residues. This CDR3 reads CASSLTTGELFF. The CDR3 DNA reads TGTGCCAGCAGTTTAACTACCGGGGAGCTGTTTTTT.

CDR3 nucleotide sequence: TGTGCCAGCAGAGGGGGCTTTGGTGAAAAACTGTTTTTT. Residues: CASRGGFGEKLFF. The chain couples TRBV2 to TRBJ1-4; TRBD1 matches 7 bases. Looked up from germline, CDR1 is SNHLY and CDR2 is FYNNEI. V dropped 6 bases and J dropped 7; count of bases not matched to a gene: 5. The CDR3 extends over 13 amino acids.

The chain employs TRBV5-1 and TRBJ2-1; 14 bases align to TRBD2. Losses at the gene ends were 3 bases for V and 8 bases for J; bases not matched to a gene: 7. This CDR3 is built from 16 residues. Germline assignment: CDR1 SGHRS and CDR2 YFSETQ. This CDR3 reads CASSYEGLAGVDEQFF. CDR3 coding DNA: TGCGCCAGCAGCTATGAGGGACTAGCGGGAGTTGATGAGCAGTTCTTC.

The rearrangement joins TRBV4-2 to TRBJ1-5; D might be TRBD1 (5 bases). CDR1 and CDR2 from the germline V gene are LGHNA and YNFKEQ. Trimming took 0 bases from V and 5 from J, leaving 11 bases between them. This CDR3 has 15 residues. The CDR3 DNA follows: TGTGCCAGCAGCCAAGAAGTGGCAGGGTATCAGCCCCAGCATTTT. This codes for CASSQEVAGYQPQHF.

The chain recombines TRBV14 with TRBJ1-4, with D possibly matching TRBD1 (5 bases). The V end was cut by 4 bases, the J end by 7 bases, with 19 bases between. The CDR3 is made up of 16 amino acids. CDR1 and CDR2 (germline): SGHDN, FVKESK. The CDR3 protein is CASSLTRRGFREKLFF. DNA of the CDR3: TGTGCCAGCAGCCTCACCCGACGGGGGTTCCGTGAAAAACTGTTTTTT.

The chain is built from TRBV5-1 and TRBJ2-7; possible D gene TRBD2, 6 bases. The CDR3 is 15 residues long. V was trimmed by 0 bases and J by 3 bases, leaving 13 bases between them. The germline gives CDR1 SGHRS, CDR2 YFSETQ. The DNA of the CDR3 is TGCGCCAGCAGCTTGGAGGGCGGGGAGGTCTACGAGCAGTACTTC. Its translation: CASSLEGGEVYEQYF. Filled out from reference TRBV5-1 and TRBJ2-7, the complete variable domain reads KAGVTQTPRYLIKTRGQQVTLSCSPISGHRSVSWYQQTPGQGLQFLFEYFSETQRNKGNFPGRFSGRQFSNSRSEMNVSTLELGDSALYLCASSLEGGEVYEQYFGPGTRLTVT.

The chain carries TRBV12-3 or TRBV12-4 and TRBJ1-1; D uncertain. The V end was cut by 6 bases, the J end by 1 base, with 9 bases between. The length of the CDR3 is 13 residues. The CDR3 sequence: CASSFRTNTEAFF. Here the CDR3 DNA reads TGTGCCAGCAGCTTCAGAACGAACACTGAAGCTTTCTTT.

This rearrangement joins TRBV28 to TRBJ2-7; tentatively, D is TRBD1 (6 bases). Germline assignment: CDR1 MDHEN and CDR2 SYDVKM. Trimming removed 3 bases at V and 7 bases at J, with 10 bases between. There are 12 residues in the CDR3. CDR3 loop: CASSFRRGEQYF. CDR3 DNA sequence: TGTGCCAGCAGTTTCCGAAGGGGGGAGCAGTACTTC.

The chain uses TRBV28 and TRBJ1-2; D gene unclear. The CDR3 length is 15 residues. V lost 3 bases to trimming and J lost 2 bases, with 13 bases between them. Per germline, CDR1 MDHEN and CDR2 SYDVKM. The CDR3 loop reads CASSLFVQPNYGYTF. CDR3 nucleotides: TGTGCCAGCAGTTTGTTTGTACAACCCAACTATGGCTACACCTTC.

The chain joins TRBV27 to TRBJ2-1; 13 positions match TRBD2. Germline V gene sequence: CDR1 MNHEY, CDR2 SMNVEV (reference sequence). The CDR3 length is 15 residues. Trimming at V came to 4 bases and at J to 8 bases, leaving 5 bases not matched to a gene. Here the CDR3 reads CASSSWTSGSYEQFF. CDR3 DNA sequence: TGTGCCAGCAGTTCCTGGACTAGCGGGAGCTATGAGCAGTTCTTC.

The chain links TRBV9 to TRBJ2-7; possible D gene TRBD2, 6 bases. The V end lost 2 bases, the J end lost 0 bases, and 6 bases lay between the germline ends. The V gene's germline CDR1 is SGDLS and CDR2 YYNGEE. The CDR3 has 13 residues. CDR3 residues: CASSVGGSYEQYF. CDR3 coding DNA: TGTGCCAGCAGCGTGGGGGGCTCCTACGAGCAGTACTTC.

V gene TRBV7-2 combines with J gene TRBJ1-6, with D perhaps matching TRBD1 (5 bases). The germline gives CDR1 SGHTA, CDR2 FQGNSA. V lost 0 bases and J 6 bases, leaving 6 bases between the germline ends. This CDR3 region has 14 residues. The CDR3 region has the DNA TGTGCCAGCAGCTTAGCACAGGTTAATTCACCCCTCCACTTT. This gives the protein CASSLAQVNSPLHF.

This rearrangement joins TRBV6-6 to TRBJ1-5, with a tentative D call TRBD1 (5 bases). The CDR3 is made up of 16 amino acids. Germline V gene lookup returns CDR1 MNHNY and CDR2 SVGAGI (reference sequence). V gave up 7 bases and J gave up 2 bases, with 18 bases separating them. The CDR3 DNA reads TGTGCCAGCACCCGCTCTTTGGGGCAGGGCAATCAGCCCCAGCATTTT. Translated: CASTRSLGQGNQPQHF.

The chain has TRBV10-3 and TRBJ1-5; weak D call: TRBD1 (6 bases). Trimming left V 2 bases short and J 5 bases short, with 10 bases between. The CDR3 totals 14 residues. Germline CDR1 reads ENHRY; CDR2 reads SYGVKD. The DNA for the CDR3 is TGTGCCATCAGTGAGGGGTCAGGGGATCAGCCCCAGCATTTT. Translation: CAISEGSGDQPQHF.

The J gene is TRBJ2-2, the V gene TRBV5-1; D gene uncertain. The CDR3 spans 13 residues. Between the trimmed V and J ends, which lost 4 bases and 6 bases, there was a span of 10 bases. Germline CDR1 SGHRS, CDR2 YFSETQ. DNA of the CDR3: TGCGCCAGCAGCCCACTCGGTGCCGGGGAGCTGTTTTTT. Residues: CASSPLGAGELFF.

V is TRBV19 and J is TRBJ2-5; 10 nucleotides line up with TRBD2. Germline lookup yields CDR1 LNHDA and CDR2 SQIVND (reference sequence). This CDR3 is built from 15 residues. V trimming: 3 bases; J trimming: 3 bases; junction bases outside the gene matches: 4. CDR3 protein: CASSMVGLAEETQYF. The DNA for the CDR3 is TGTGCCAGTAGTATGGTCGGACTAGCGGAAGAGACCCAGTACTTC.

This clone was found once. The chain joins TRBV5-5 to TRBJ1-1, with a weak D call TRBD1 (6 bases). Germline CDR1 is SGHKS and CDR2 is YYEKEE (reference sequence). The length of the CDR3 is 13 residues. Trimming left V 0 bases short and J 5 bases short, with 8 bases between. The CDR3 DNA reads TGTGCCAGCAGCTTGGGGGGGCGGACTGAAGCTTTCTTT. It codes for CASSLGGRTEAFF.

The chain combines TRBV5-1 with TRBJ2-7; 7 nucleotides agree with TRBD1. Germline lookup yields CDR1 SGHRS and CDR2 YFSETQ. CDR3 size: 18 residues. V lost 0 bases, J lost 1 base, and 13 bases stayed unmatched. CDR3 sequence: CASSLGDREHPASYEQYF. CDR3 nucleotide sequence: TGCGCCAGCAGCTTGGGAGACAGGGAACATCCAGCTTCCTACGAGCAGTACTTC.

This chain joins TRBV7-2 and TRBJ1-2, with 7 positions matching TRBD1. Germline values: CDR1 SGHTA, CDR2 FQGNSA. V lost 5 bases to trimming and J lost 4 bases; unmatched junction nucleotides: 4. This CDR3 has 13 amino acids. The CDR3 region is CASSPGQSYGYTF. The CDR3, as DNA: TGTGCCAGCAGCCCGGGACAGTCCTATGGCTACACCTTC. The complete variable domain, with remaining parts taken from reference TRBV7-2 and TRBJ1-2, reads GAGVSQSPSNKVTEKGKDVELRCDPISGHTALYWYRQSLGQGLEFLIYFQGNSAPDKSGLPSDRFSAERTGGSVSTLTIQRTQQEDSAVYLCASSPGQSYGYTFGSGTRLTVV.

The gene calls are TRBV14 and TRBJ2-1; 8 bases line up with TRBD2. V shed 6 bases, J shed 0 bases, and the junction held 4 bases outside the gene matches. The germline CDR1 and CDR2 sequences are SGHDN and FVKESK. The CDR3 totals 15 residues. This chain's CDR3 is CASRHTSGSYNEQFF. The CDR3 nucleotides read TGTGCCAGCAGGCATACTAGCGGCTCCTACAATGAGCAGTTCTTC.

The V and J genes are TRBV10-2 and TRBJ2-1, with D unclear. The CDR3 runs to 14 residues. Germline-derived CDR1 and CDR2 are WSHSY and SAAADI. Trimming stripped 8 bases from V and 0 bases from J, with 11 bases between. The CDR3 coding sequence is TGCGCCAGCTTGGCGGATAGCTCCTACAATGAGCAGTTCTTC. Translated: CASLADSSYNEQFF.

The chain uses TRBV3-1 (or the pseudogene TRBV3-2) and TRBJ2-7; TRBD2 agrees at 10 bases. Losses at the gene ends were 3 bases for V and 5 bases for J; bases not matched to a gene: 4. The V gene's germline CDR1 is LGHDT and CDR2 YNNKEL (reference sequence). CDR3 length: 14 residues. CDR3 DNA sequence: TGTGCCAGCAGCCAGGGGACTAGCGTGAACGAGCAGTACTTC. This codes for CASSQGTSVNEQYF.